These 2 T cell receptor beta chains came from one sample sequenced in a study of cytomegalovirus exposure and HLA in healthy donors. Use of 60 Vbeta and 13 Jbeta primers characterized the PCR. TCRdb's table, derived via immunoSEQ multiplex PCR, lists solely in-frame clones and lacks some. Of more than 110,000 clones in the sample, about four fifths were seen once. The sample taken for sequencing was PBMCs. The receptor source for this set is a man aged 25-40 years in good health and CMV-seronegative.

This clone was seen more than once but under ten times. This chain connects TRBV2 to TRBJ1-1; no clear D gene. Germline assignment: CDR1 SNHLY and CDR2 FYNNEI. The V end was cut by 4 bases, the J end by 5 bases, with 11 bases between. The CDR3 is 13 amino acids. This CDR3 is CASSGTVVTEAFF. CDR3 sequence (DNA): TGTGCCAGCAGTGGAACCGTAGTTACTGAAGCTTTCTTT.

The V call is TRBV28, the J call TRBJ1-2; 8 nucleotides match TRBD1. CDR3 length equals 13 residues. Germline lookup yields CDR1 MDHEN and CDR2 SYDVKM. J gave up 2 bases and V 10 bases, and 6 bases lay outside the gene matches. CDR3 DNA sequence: TGTGCCACTGGACAGGGAGTGAACTATGGCTACACCTTC. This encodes CATGQGVNYGYTF.